This T cell receptor (beta chain) was obtained from a study of cytomegalovirus exposure and HLA in healthy donors. The overall study: Researchers previously reported finding some 110 million unique TCR beta sequences from about 170 million T cells.

13 Jbeta primers and 60 Vbeta primers were used for the PCR. TCRdb's copy holds only in-frame clones and misses some; the assay was immunoSEQ multiplex PCR. The data contain around 80,000 clones, roughly 85% of them singletons. The table lists this clone with a count of one. The sequence was collected from a female donor in good health and CMV-seronegative. Sequencing was carried out using PBMCs.

In DNA, the CDR3 is TGTGCCAGCACCCGGTGGGGGGGGGCCGGTGGAACAGATACGCAGTATTTT. Protein: CASTRWGGAGGTDTQYF. The V call is TRBV28, the J call TRBJ2-3, with D possibly matching TRBD2 (7 bases). Trimming removed 7 bases from V and 3 bases from J, with 23 bases in between. CDR3 length: 17 amino acids. The germline V gene has CDR1 MDHEN and CDR2 SYDVKM.